Listed below are T cell receptor beta chains from one sample, sequenced in a study of control samples from healthy donors and cancer patients. Assay used: immunoSEQ multiplex PCR; TCRdb lists only in-frame clones, some missing. The table shows tens of thousands of clones, with more than 75% occurring only once. Material: PBMCs. These receptor sequences come from a woman in her forties or fifties with head and neck cancer. The CDR3 runs from the conserved cysteine through the conserved F or W.

cdr3_aa: CASSQEVRRITNYGYTF
v_call: TRBV4-2
j_call: TRBJ1-2

cdr3_aa: CSARADYGYTF
v_call: TRBV20-1
j_call: TRBJ1-2

cdr3_aa: CASSERPPGLGNTIYF
v_call: TRBV2
j_call: TRBJ1-3

cdr3_aa: CASSSRGQLTTDTQYF
v_call: TRBV5-1
j_call: TRBJ2-3

cdr3_aa: CASSPTSGVETQYF
v_call: TRBV7-3
j_call: TRBJ2-5

cdr3_aa: CASSLQLAGDSYEQYF
v_call: TRBV4-2
j_call: TRBJ2-7

cdr3_aa: CASSLGGETGTNTEAFF
v_call: TRBV28
j_call: TRBJ1-1

cdr3_aa: CSVQGSSYNEQFF
v_call: TRBV29-1
j_call: TRBJ2-1

cdr3_aa: CASSYSTSTTEAFF
v_call: TRBV6-2/TRBV6-3
j_call: TRBJ1-1

cdr3_aa: CASSQLTARSSEQYF
v_call: TRBV6-2/TRBV6-3
j_call: TRBJ2-7

cdr3_aa: CASSSTPYEQYF
v_call: TRBV7-9
j_call: TRBJ2-7

cdr3_aa: CASSILGAPLNEQFF
v_call: TRBV19
j_call: TRBJ2-1

cdr3_aa: CASSEGVMSGNTIYF
v_call: TRBV25-1
j_call: TRBJ1-3

cdr3_aa: CASGEQGTGDEKQYF
v_call: TRBV27
j_call: TRBJ2-7

cdr3_aa: CASRDRARETQYF
v_call: TRBV28
j_call: TRBJ2-5

cdr3_aa: CASLSGAGATDTQYF
v_call: TRBV19
j_call: TRBJ2-3

cdr3_aa: CASSIGTGLSMDTQYF
v_call: TRBV19
j_call: TRBJ2-3

cdr3_aa: CASSLVGDQPQHF
v_call: TRBV5-1
j_call: TRBJ1-5

cdr3_aa: CASSLTGINSPLHF
v_call: TRBV2
j_call: TRBJ1-6

cdr3_aa: CASSTTGGPGNTEAFF
v_call: TRBV7-3
j_call: TRBJ1-1

cdr3_aa: CASTPDGGANEKLFF
v_call: TRBV4-1
j_call: TRBJ1-4

cdr3_aa: CASSLDQGVSPLHF
v_call: TRBV11-2
j_call: TRBJ1-6

cdr3_aa: CASSITAGDSEAFF
v_call: TRBV19
j_call: TRBJ1-1

cdr3_aa: CASSSSLAGPSYNEQFF
v_call: TRBV7-6
j_call: TRBJ2-1

cdr3_aa: CASNPANYGYTF
v_call: TRBV2
j_call: TRBJ1-2

cdr3_aa: CASSLVSETQYF
v_call: TRBV7-9
j_call: TRBJ2-5

cdr3_aa: CASRTTGAGYTF
v_call: TRBV6-5
j_call: TRBJ1-2

cdr3_aa: CASSFYSSGGFEQYF
v_call: TRBV7-2
j_call: TRBJ2-7

cdr3_aa: CASSLFPRGFSTNEKLFF
v_call: TRBV28
j_call: TRBJ1-4

cdr3_aa: CASSQDLAGYGYTF
v_call: TRBV4-1
j_call: TRBJ1-2

cdr3_aa: CASSTGPDTEAFF
v_call: TRBV2
j_call: TRBJ1-1

cdr3_aa: CASSLSAGNQPQHF
v_call: TRBV4-3
j_call: TRBJ1-5

cdr3_aa: CSASYRGKLDTQYF
v_call: TRBV20-1
j_call: TRBJ2-3

cdr3_aa: CASSLIGTGLLDAEAFF
v_call: TRBV28
j_call: TRBJ1-1

cdr3_aa: CASSRNGGGQMGEQYF
v_call: TRBV7-9
j_call: TRBJ2-7

cdr3_aa: CASSLSGQGEAFF
v_call: TRBV7-3
j_call: TRBJ1-1

cdr3_aa: CASSLKGNTEAFF
v_call: TRBV12-3/TRBV12-4
j_call: TRBJ1-1

cdr3_aa: CASSRRTANTGELFF
v_call: TRBV5-1
j_call: TRBJ2-2

cdr3_aa: CAISAEGFSNQPQHF
v_call: TRBV10-3
j_call: TRBJ1-5

cdr3_aa: CASSEAGSSNQPQHF
v_call: TRBV6-1
j_call: TRBJ1-5

cdr3_aa: CASSYGTLGNQPQHF
v_call: TRBV18
j_call: TRBJ1-5

cdr3_aa: CASSSSGTVTDTQYF
v_call: TRBV28
j_call: TRBJ2-3

cdr3_aa: CASSWGRDTEAFF
v_call: TRBV4-3
j_call: TRBJ1-1

cdr3_aa: CSVELAGGPTDTQYF
v_call: TRBV29-1
j_call: TRBJ2-3

cdr3_aa: CSARDQFEQYF
v_call: TRBV20-1
j_call: TRBJ2-7

cdr3_aa: CASSFRGWETQYF
v_call: TRBV12-3/TRBV12-4
j_call: TRBJ2-5

cdr3_aa: CASSLSKKKLFF
v_call: TRBV28
j_call: TRBJ1-4

cdr3_aa: CASSRAPAAYNEQFF
v_call: TRBV6-5
j_call: TRBJ2-1

cdr3_aa: CASRFRLAGGGEQYF
v_call: TRBV13
j_call: TRBJ2-7

cdr3_aa: CASSISGALLQETQYF
v_call: TRBV19
j_call: TRBJ2-5

cdr3_aa: CASSSSGGSDGYTF
v_call: TRBV19
j_call: TRBJ1-2

cdr3_aa: CASGVDTPLSGANVLTF
v_call: TRBV12-5
j_call: TRBJ2-6

cdr3_aa: CASSTPGQPQHF
v_call: TRBV7-3
j_call: TRBJ1-5

cdr3_aa: CASSLSTGFTEAFF
v_call: TRBV5-1
j_call: TRBJ1-1

cdr3_aa: CASSMAGTTLYEQYF
v_call: TRBV19
j_call: TRBJ2-7

cdr3_aa: CASSPLGTQAGGEQFF
v_call: TRBV6-4
j_call: TRBJ2-1

cdr3_aa: CAISPRGETEAFF
v_call: TRBV10-3
j_call: TRBJ1-1

cdr3_aa: CASSTGQGAGIDTEAFF
v_call: TRBV5-1
j_call: TRBJ1-1

cdr3_aa: CASSPDGQFHQPQHF
v_call: TRBV6-2/TRBV6-3
j_call: TRBJ1-5

cdr3_aa: CASGRGGLVNEQFF
v_call: TRBV2
j_call: TRBJ2-1